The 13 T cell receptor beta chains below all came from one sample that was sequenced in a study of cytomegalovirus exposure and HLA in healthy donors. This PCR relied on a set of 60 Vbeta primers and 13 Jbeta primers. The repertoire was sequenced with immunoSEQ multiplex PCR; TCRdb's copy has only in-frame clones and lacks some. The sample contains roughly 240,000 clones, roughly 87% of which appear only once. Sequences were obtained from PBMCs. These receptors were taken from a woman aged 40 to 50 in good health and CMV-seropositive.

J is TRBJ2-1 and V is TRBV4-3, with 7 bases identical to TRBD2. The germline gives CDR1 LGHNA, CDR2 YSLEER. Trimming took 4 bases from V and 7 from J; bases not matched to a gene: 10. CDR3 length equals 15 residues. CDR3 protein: CASSPGLGIANEQFF. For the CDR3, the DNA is TGCGCCAGCAGCCCCGGACTAGGGATAGCAAATGAGCAGTTCTTC.

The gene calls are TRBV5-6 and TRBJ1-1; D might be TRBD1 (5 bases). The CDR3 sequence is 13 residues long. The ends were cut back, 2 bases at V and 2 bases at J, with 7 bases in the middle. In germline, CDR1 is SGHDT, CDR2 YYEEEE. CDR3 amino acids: CASSFDRNTEAFF. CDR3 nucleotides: TGTGCCAGCAGCTTTGACAGAAACACTGAAGCTTTCTTT.

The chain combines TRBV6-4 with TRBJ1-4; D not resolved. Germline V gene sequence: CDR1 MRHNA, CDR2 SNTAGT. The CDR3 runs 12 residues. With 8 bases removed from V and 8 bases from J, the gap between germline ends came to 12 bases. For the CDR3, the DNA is TGTGCCAGCGAGGTAAGTAACGAAAAACTGTTTTTT. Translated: CASEVSNEKLFF.

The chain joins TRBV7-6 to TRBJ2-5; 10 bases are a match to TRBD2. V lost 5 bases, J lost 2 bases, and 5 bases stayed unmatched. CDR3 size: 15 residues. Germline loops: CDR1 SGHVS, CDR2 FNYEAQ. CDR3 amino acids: CASSTRTSGQETQYF. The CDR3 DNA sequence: TGTGCCAGCAGCACTCGGACTAGCGGACAAGAGACCCAGTACTTC.

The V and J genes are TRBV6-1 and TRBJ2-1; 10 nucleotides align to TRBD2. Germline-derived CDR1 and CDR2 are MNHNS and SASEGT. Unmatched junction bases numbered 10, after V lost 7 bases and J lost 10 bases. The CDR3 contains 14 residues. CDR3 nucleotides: TGTGCCAGCATGAGAGCTAGCGGGGGAACCGAGCAGTTCTTC. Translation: CASMRASGGTEQFF.

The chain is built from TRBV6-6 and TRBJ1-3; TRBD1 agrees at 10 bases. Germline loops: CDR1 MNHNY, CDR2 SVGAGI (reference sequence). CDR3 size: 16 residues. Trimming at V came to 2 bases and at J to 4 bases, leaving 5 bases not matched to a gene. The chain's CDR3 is CASSYGTGEVGNTIYF. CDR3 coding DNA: TGTGCCAGCAGTTACGGGACAGGGGAGGTGGGAAACACCATATATTTT.

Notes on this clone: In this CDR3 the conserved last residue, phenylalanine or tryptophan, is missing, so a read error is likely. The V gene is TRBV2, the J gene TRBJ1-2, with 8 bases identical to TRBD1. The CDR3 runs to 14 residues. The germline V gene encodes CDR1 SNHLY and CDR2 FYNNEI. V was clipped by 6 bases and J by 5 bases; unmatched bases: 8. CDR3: CASSGQGRWYGYTS. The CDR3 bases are TGTGCCAGCAGCGGACAGGGACGGTGGTATGGCTACACCTCC.

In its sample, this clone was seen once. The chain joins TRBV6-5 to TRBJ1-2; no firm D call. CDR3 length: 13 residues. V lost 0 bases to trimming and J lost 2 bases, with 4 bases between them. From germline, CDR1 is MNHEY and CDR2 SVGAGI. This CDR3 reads CASSYSRNYGYTF. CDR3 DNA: TGTGCCAGCAGTTACTCGCGGAACTATGGCTACACCTTC.

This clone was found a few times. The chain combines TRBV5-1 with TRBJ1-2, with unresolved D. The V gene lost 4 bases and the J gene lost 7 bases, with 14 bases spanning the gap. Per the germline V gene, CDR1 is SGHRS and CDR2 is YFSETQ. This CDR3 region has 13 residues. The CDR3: CASSPPSGIGYTF. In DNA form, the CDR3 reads TGCGCCAGCAGCCCCCCCTCCGGGATTGGCTACACCTTC.

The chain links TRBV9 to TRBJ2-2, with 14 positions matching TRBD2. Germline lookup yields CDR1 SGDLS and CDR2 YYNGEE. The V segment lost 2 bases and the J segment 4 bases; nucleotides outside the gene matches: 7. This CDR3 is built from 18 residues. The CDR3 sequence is CASSVATSGRATTGELFF. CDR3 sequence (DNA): TGTGCCAGCAGCGTGGCGACTAGCGGGAGGGCGACCACCGGGGAGCTGTTTTTT.

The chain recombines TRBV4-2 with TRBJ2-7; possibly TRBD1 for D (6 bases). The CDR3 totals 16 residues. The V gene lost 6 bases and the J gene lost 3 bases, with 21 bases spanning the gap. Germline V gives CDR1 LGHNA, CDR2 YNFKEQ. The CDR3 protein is CASRPTGTTAGYEQYF. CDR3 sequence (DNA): TGTGCCAGCAGACCTACTGGGACAACCGCTGGCTACGAGCAGTACTTC.

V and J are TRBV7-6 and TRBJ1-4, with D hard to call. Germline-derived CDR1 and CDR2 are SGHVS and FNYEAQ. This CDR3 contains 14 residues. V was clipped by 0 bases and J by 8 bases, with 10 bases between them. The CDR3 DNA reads TGTGCCAGCAGCTTAGCCGGGGAGGGAGAAAAACTGTTTTTT. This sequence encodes CASSLAGEGEKLFF.

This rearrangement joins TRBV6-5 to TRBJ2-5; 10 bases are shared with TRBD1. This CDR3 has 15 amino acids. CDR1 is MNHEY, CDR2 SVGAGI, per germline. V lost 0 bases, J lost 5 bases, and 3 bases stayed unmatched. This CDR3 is CASSYSTGGGETQYF. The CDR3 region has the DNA TGTGCCAGCAGTTACTCGACAGGGGGCGGCGAGACCCAGTACTTC.